The 25 T cell receptor beta chains presented below share a single source sample, sequenced in a study of PD-1 blockade in classical Hodgkin lymphoma (TCRdb year 2020). The time point label, as the study defines it: cycle 1 day 1 (C1D1), immediately before nivolumab initiation. All trial patients had relapsed after autologous stem cell transplantation, with cohorts A, B and C differing in prior brentuximab vedotin exposure. Libraries were built with the immunoSEQ multiplex PCR assay. TCRdb holds this immuneACCESS table with in-frame rearrangements only. Some clones are missing; in checked studies, unresolved V genes explain under half, and the rest has no known cause. The sample data list about 97,000 clones, and approximately 88% of these were observed just once. The ten most abundant clones make up roughly an eighth of the sample. The specimen comprised peripheral blood mononuclear cells (PBMCs), sampled at baseline. The receptor source for this set is a human donor with classical Hodgkin lymphoma.

This chain joins TRBV7-3 and TRBJ2-3, with 12 bases fitting TRBD2. CDR1 SGHTA and CDR2 FQGTGA come from the germline V gene. This CDR3 spans 16 amino acids. With V trimmed by 1 base and J by 4 bases, 3 bases remained unmatched. This CDR3 reads CASSLKTSGSPDTQYF. The CDR3 region has the DNA TGTGCCAGCAGCTTAAAGACTAGCGGGAGCCCAGATACGCAGTATTTT. The whole variable domain, filled in from reference TRBV7-3 and TRBJ2-3, reads GAGVSQTPSNKVTEKGKYVELRCDPISGHTALYWYRQSLGQGPEFLIYFQGTGAADDSGLPNDRFFAVRPEGSVSTLKIQRTERGDSAVYLCASSLKTSGSPDTQYFGPGTRLTVL.

This chain connects TRBV7-9 to TRBJ1-4; TRBD1 might be the D (5 bases). Per the germline V gene, CDR1 is SEHNR and CDR2 is FQNEAQ (reference sequence). The CDR3 has 15 residues. Trimming left V 4 bases short and J 3 bases short, with 12 bases between. In DNA, the CDR3 is TGTGCCAGCAGCTCCACCGGGGCTGCTAATGAAAAACTGTTTTTT. Translation: CASSSTGAANEKLFF.

V gene TRBV30 combines with J gene TRBJ2-7, with 9 bases matching TRBD2. Germline CDR1 GTSNPN, CDR2 SVGIG (reference sequence). V lost 5 bases to trimming and J lost 4 bases; unmatched junction nucleotides: 9. The CDR3 is made up of 14 amino acids. CDR3 DNA sequence: TGTGCCTGGGGCACCGGGACTAGCTTGTACGAGCAGTACTTC. Translating gives CAWGTGTSLYEQYF.

The chain has TRBV14 and TRBJ2-1; 7 positions agree with TRBD2. CDR1 is SGHDN and CDR2 is FVKESK in the germline V gene. The CDR3 consists of 16 residues. With 4 bases clipped from V and 8 bases from J, the junction kept 14 bases outside the gene matches. The CDR3 sequence is CASSRLARPSPDEQFF. In DNA, the CDR3 is TGTGCCAGCAGCCGACTAGCCCGCCCAAGTCCGGATGAGCAGTTCTTC.

Regarding this clone: The sample holds other DNA sequences that translate to the same CDR3. The rearrangement joins TRBV5-6 to TRBJ2-2; D is possibly TRBD2 (6 bases). The CDR3 totals 14 residues. CDR1 and CDR2 (germline): SGHDT, YYEEEE. V lost 0 bases and J lost 5, with 8 bases in between. The CDR3 sequence is CASSLAGGTGELFF. In nucleotides, the CDR3 is TGTGCCAGCAGCTTGGCCGGGGGAACCGGGGAGCTGTTTTTT.

This sequence joins TRBV19 and TRBJ2-7; possible D gene TRBD1, 7 bases. CDR3 length: 14 residues. The V end was cut by 5 bases, the J end by 4 bases, with 15 bases between. In germline, CDR1 is LNHDA, CDR2 SQIVND (reference sequence). The CDR3 DNA reads as TGTGCCAGTAGTGCCCAGGGGGGCCAGTACGAGCAGTACTTC. This codes for CASSAQGGQYEQYF.

V is TRBV7-9 and J is TRBJ2-1; D not certain. V dropped 1 base and J dropped 8 bases, with 12 bases sitting between them. Germline V gives CDR1 SEHNR, CDR2 FQNEAQ (reference sequence). The CDR3 loop spans 14 amino acids. The CDR3 DNA sequence: TGTGCCAGCAGCTTAGAGTCTAGGGTCGATGAGCAGTTCTTC. This encodes CASSLESRVDEQFF.

The sample holds a few counts of this clone. The chain has TRBV19 and TRBJ2-7, with D perhaps assigned TRBD1 or TRBD2 (5 bases each). This CDR3 spans 15 amino acids. V was trimmed by 1 base and J by 0 bases, leaving 10 bases between them. Germline CDR1 and CDR2: LNHDA and SQIVND (reference sequence). For the CDR3, the DNA is TGTGCCAGTAGTATAGTGGGGGACGGCTCCTACGAGCAGTACTTC. The encoded protein is CASSIVGDGSYEQYF.

The chain combines TRBV5-5 with TRBJ1-2; tentative D call: TRBD1 (6 bases). Deletions cut 1 base from V and 4 bases from J, with 8 bases between. CDR3 length equals 13 residues. The germline V gene has CDR1 SGHKS and CDR2 YYEKEE (reference sequence). In DNA, the CDR3 is TGTGCCAGCAGCTTGAGAGGGGGCTATGGCTACACCTTC. This encodes CASSLRGGYGYTF.

J is TRBJ2-5 and V is TRBV7-9; tentative D call: TRBD1 (7 bases). Trimming cost V 0 bases and J 7 bases, with 15 bases left between them. There are 15 residues in the CDR3. CDR1 is SEHNR and CDR2 is FQNEAQ in the germline V gene (reference sequence). CDR3 in amino acids: CASSLALRQGGTQYF. As DNA, the CDR3 is TGTGCCAGCAGCTTAGCGCTCCGGCAGGGGGGGACCCAGTACTTC.

This clone has just a few counts. The genes are TRBV2 and TRBJ2-5; D ambiguous. Germline CDR1 is SNHLY and CDR2 is FYNNEI. V lost 7 bases to trimming and J lost 2 bases, with 14 bases between them. CDR3 length: 14 amino acids. CDR3 nucleotide sequence: TGTGCCAGCAATCGACAACACCAACAAGAGACCCAGTACTTC. It translates to CASNRQHQQETQYF.

The chain links TRBV7-2 to TRBJ2-7; tentatively, D is TRBD2 (6 bases). The V gene lost 4 bases and the J gene lost 6 bases, with 19 bases spanning the gap. The CDR3 sequence is 15 residues long. The germline gives CDR1 SGHTA, CDR2 FQGNSA. The CDR3 reads CASSSAGRHGSEQYF. Here the CDR3 DNA reads TGTGCCAGCAGCTCCGCGGGACGCCATGGGTCCGAGCAGTACTTC.

This chain joins TRBV5-1 and TRBJ2-5; 12 bases are a match to TRBD2. Germline V gives CDR1 SGHRS, CDR2 YFSETQ. CDR3 length equals 15 residues. V dropped 3 bases and J dropped 2; count of bases not matched to a gene: 2. CDR3 in DNA: TGCGCCAGCAGCTCCGGACTAGCGGGGCAAGAGACCCAGTACTTC. Translating it yields CASSSGLAGQETQYF.

The chain recombines TRBV30 with TRBJ2-5, with a possible D match to TRBD1 (6 bases). Trimming removed 5 bases at V and 4 bases at J, with 11 bases between. Germline assignment: CDR1 GTSNPN and CDR2 SVGIG (reference sequence). This CDR3 contains 12 residues. CDR3 in amino acids: CAWAWGRETQYF. The CDR3 DNA reads as TGTGCCTGGGCATGGGGGCGAGAGACCCAGTACTTC.

The chain combines TRBV28 with TRBJ1-1, with 8 bases that match TRBD1. Germline CDR1 reads MDHEN; CDR2 reads SYDVKM. The CDR3 consists of 14 residues. After removal of 3 bases from V and 5 bases from J, the junction contained 5 bases not matched to a gene. The CDR3 DNA follows: TGTGCCAGCAGTTTCTCAGGGGGCATTACTGAAGCTTTCTTT. It specifies CASSFSGGITEAFF.

The CDR3 sequence is CASSIGTSGTNEQFF. The DNA of the CDR3 is TGTGCCAGTAGTATAGGGACTAGCGGCACTAATGAGCAGTTCTTC. J is TRBJ2-1 and V is TRBV19; 10 bases fit TRBD2. This CDR3 spans 15 amino acids. CDR1 and CDR2 (germline): LNHDA, SQIVND (reference sequence). The J segment lost 7 bases and the V segment lost 1 base, leaving 4 bases of the junction unmatched.

The rearrangement links TRBV7-2 to TRBJ2-1; maybe TRBD1 (5 bases). Trimming removed 1 base at V and 7 bases at J, with 14 bases between. The CDR3 spans 15 residues. Germline V gives CDR1 SGHTA, CDR2 FQGNSA. The CDR3 sequence is CASSLGAGPRNEQFF. CDR3 in DNA: TGTGCCAGCAGCTTAGGCGCAGGGCCGAGGAATGAGCAGTTCTTC.

This clone was observed once. This chain connects TRBV19 to TRBJ2-3, with D possibly TRBD2 on 5 matching bases. The V gene's germline CDR1 is LNHDA and CDR2 SQIVND (reference sequence). Trimming stripped 5 bases from V and 0 bases from J, with 15 bases between. The CDR3 spans 16 residues. The CDR3 bases are TGTGCCAGTAGTGGTTCTGTTGGGGAGAGCACAGATACGCAGTATTTT. As protein: CASSGSVGESTDTQYF.

V usage is TRBV7-3 and J usage is TRBJ2-2; D remains unclear. Trimming took 3 bases from V and 6 from J, leaving 8 bases between them. The germline V gene has CDR1 SGHTA and CDR2 FQGTGA. CDR3 length: 13 amino acids. The CDR3 region is CASSLGRAGELFF. Written as DNA, the CDR3 is TGTGCCAGCAGCTTGGGTCGCGCCGGGGAGCTGTTTTTT.

This clone has just one count. The rearrangement uses TRBV12-5 and TRBJ2-7; D gene ambiguous. V lost 0 bases to trimming and J lost 6 bases, with 3 bases between them. The length of the CDR3 is 11 residues. Germline V lookup: CDR1 LGHNT, CDR2 FRNRAP. The CDR3 region is CASGLVREQYF. CDR3 DNA: TGTGCTAGTGGTTTGGTACGCGAGCAGTACTTC.

The table lists this clone with a count of one. The chain carries TRBV27 and TRBJ2-7, with 9 bases lining up with TRBD2. V lost 3 bases, J lost 4 bases, and 7 bases stayed unmatched. The CDR3 loop spans 15 amino acids. Germline CDR1 and CDR2: MNHEY and SMNVEV (reference sequence). CDR3 sequence reads: CASSFFLAGPYEQYF. CDR3 coding DNA: TGTGCCAGCAGTTTCTTCCTAGCGGGGCCGTACGAGCAGTACTTC.

The rearrangement links TRBV30 to TRBJ1-5; no firm D call. Germline loops: CDR1 GTSNPN, CDR2 SVGIG (reference sequence). V lost 2 bases to trimming and J lost 0 bases, with 11 bases between them. This CDR3 is 15 amino acids long. CDR3 sequence reads: CAWSSRDYSNQPQHF. The CDR3 DNA reads TGTGCCTGGAGTTCTCGGGATTATAGCAATCAGCCCCAGCATTTT.

This clone was recorded only once. Here the CDR3 reads CAWNPLTGNTIYF. CDR3 in DNA: TGTGCCTGGAATCCTCTCACTGGAAACACCATATATTTT. The chain couples TRBV30 to TRBJ1-3; D is uncertain. V shed 4 bases and J shed 2 bases, with 9 bases lying between them. The CDR3 length is 13 residues. Germline assignment: CDR1 GTSNPN and CDR2 SVGIG (reference sequence).

V usage is TRBV6-5 and J usage is TRBJ2-7; D may be TRBD2 (6 bases). Germline V gives CDR1 MNHEY, CDR2 SVGAGI. There are 15 residues in the CDR3. The germline V and J ends were trimmed by 8 bases and 4 bases, with 21 bases remaining between them. The CDR3 sequence is CASGSRGFEGYEQYF. The CDR3 region has the DNA TGTGCCAGCGGATCACGGGGGTTTGAAGGTTACGAGCAGTACTTC.

This sequence joins TRBV19 and TRBJ2-3, with D maybe TRBD2 (5 bases). The V gene's germline CDR1 is LNHDA and CDR2 SQIVND (reference sequence). V was cut by 4 bases and J by 0 bases, with 14 bases left in between. The CDR3 runs 16 residues. The CDR3 region is CASSTRAGVSTDTQYF. The CDR3 coding sequence is TGTGCCAGTAGTACCCGGGCGGGCGTTAGCACAGATACGCAGTATTTT.